One T cell receptor (beta chain) is described in this entry. What it recognizes is unknown. The sample comes from a study of cytomegalovirus exposure and HLA in healthy donors. Overall study context: Among roughly 180 million T cells, an earlier analysis found about 100 million unique TCR beta sequences. Study-wide findings and caveats: Immune exposure was documented only through CMV serostatus.

With 60 Vbeta and 13 Jbeta primers, the PCR was carried out. Only in-frame clones appear in the TCRdb table, and some are missing; sequencing was by immunoSEQ multiplex PCR. The data show around 140,000 clones, roughly 80% seen once. CDR3 length equals 19 residues. V shed 4 bases, J shed 3 bases, and the junction held 9 bases outside the gene matches. Per the germline V gene, CDR1 is SGHDN and CDR2 is FVKESK. The gene calls are TRBV14 and TRBJ2-4; 16 bases match TRBD2. Sequenced: PBMCs. The clonotype was recovered from a woman aged 60-70 years in good health and CMV-seronegative. Written as DNA, the CDR3 is TGTGCCAGCAGCCGACTGGGACTAGCGGGGGGGCCCGACAAAAACATTCAGTACTTC. Amino acid sequence: CASSRLGLAGGPDKNIQYF.